This T cell receptor (beta chain) is from a study of monozygotic twins with inflammatory bowel disease. Points from the study as a whole: For IBD, no single strong associated signal or clonotype was supported. Diversity of TCRbeta measured by inverse Simpson was lower in IBD patients than in healthy co-twins. Immunosuppressive treatments differing between patients may have added repertoire variability.

Following a re-call of the 5' RACE reads, TCRdb has one entry per CDR3 protein and lacks DNA. The sample totals 330,000 or so distinct CDR3 sequences; its top ten clones hold 2%. Notes on this clonotype: Its antigen is unknown.

The clonotype originates from a human donor with ulcerative colitis or Crohn's disease, or a healthy co-twin of an affected twin (not recorded which). Sequenced material: blood.

CDR3: CTSSLGSGGYTEAFF. The J gene is TRBJ1-1, the V gene TRBV5-1; the D call of TRBD1 rests on TCRdb alone, since no DNA is present to check it. Germline V gene data show CDR1 as SGHRS and CDR2 as YFSETQ. The CDR3 extends over 15 amino acids. The variable domain in full, completed from reference TRBV5-1 and TRBJ1-1, reads KAGVTQTPRYLIKTRGQQVTLSCSPISGHRSVSWYQQTPGQGLQFLFEYFSETQRNKGNFPGRFSGRQFSNSRSEMNVSTLELGDSALYLCTSSLGSGGYTEAFFGQGTRLTVV.